These 18 T cell receptor beta chains share one sample of origin, sequenced in a study of memory CD4+ T cells and cytomegalovirus serostatus. Single viable CD3+CD4+CD8-CD45RO+ cells were sorted as the memory CD4+ T cells. Here immunoSEQ multiplex PCR was the method, and the copy in TCRdb shows in-frame clones only, minus some. The sample carries approximately 50,000 clones, around 78% recorded once. The sample consisted of memory CD4+ T cells from blood. All receptors derive from an adult in good health and CMV-seronegative.

The chain recombines TRBV11-2 with TRBJ2-7, with TRBD1 as a possible D gene (6 bases). This CDR3 is 16 amino acids long. Germline V gene data show CDR1 as SGHAT and CDR2 as FQNNGV. The V gene lost 5 bases and the J gene lost 3 bases, with 20 bases spanning the gap. CDR3 residues: CASSTNPGTRLYEQYF. The CDR3 coding sequence is TGTGCCAGCAGCACGAACCCCGGGACAAGGCTCTACGAGCAGTACTTC. The full variable domain, its missing parts supplied by reference TRBV11-2 and TRBJ2-7, is EAGVAQSPRYKIIEKRQSVAFWCNPISGHATLYWYQQILGQGPKLLIQFQNNGVVDDSQLPKDRFSAERLKGVDSTLKIQPAKLEDSAVYLCASSTNPGTRLYEQYFGPGTRLTVT.

J is TRBJ1-1 and V is TRBV9; D possibly corresponds to TRBD1 (5 bases). The germline gives CDR1 SGDLS, CDR2 YYNGEE. This CDR3 is built from 16 residues. Trimming shortened V by 2 bases and J by 0 bases, and 14 bases separated the two germline ends. The CDR3 bases are TGTGCCAGCAGCGTGGGGCTCGGACCGATGAACACTGAAGCTTTCTTT. Protein product: CASSVGLGPMNTEAFF.

The rearrangement links TRBV28 to TRBJ1-1; no firm D call. In germline, CDR1 is MDHEN, CDR2 SYDVKM. Deletions cut 6 bases from V and 0 bases from J, with 20 bases between. CDR3 length equals 17 residues. This CDR3 is CASRPRDRPIMNTEAFF. In nucleotides, the CDR3 is TGTGCCAGCAGGCCACGCGACCGACCCATAATGAACACTGAAGCTTTCTTT.

The genes are TRBV10-3 and TRBJ2-3; D ambiguous. The V gene's germline CDR1 is ENHRY and CDR2 SYGVKD. V gave up 2 bases and J gave up 0 bases, with 9 bases separating them. CDR3 length: 15 amino acids. In DNA form, the CDR3 reads TGTGCCATCAGTGAGGGCTGGGGAAGCACAGATACGCAGTATTTT. It codes for CAISEGWGSTDTQYF.

This rearrangement joins TRBV4-1 to TRBJ1-4; a weak D match, TRBD1 (6 bases). V was clipped by 0 bases and J by 2 bases, with 22 bases between them. The length of the CDR3 is 20 residues. Germline V CDR1 and CDR2: MGHRA, YSYEKL. This CDR3 reads CASSQDEQYGRGRTNEKLFF. The CDR3 DNA sequence: TGCGCCAGCAGCCAAGATGAACAGTACGGCAGGGGTCGGACTAATGAAAAACTGTTTTTT.

This clone was seen only a few times. CDR3 sequence reads: CASTGQSSEQYF. CDR3 nucleotides: TGTGCCAGCACGGGACAGTCAAGCGAGCAGTACTTC. The chain is built from TRBV7-9 and TRBJ2-7; 7 bases fit TRBD1. The CDR3 sequence is 12 residues long. The germline V gene encodes CDR1 SEHNR and CDR2 FQNEAQ (reference sequence). The J segment lost 6 bases and the V segment lost 7 bases, leaving 6 bases of the junction unmatched.

The sample holds one count of this clone. The chain employs TRBV18 and TRBJ1-4; TRBD1 is a possible D gene (5 bases). Looked up from germline, CDR1 is KGHSH and CDR2 is LQKENI. V shed 4 bases and J shed 5 bases, with 14 bases lying between them. This CDR3 comprises 15 residues. The CDR3 DNA follows: TGTGCCAGCTCACAAACCGGGACGGAGAATGAAAAACTGTTTTTT. Encoded protein: CASSQTGTENEKLFF.

The V and J genes are TRBV9 and TRBJ1-2, with TRBD1 matching over 9 bases. The V gene's germline CDR1 is SGDLS and CDR2 YYNGEE. There are 13 residues in the CDR3. Unmatched junction bases numbered 6, after V lost 4 bases and J lost 8 bases. The CDR3 region is CASSSGQGSGYTF. CDR3 in DNA: TGTGCCAGCAGCTCGGGACAGGGAAGCGGCTACACCTTC.

V is TRBV27 and J is TRBJ1-4, with 9 positions matching TRBD1. V shed 6 bases, J shed 11 bases, and the junction held 16 bases outside the gene matches. The CDR3 runs 16 residues. CDR1 is MNHEY and CDR2 is SMNVEV in the germline V gene (reference sequence). The CDR3 spells CASRPLPVDRGNKLFF. The CDR3 DNA sequence: TGTGCCAGCAGGCCCCTTCCCGTAGACAGGGGGAATAAACTGTTTTTT.

This rearrangement joins TRBV28 to TRBJ1-2; maybe TRBD1 (6 bases). CDR3 length equals 17 residues. Trimming took off 5 bases at V and 3 bases at J, with 22 bases between the two ends. The germline CDR1 and CDR2 sequences are MDHEN and SYDVKM. In DNA form, the CDR3 reads TGTGCCAGCAGTCCCATCAGGGGTGCCAGGGGTGACTATGGCTACACCTTC. Amino acids: CASSPIRGARGDYGYTF.

The chain uses TRBV5-6 and TRBJ1-1; TRBD1 is a possible D gene (5 bases). The CDR3 runs to 15 residues. Deletions cut 4 bases from V and 3 bases from J, with 16 bases between. Germline loops: CDR1 SGHDT, CDR2 YYEEEE. The CDR3 nucleotides read TGTGCCAGCAGCCCTGGGACTTTCCCGTACACTGAAGCTTTCTTT. This codes for CASSPGTFPYTEAFF.

Here the CDR3 DNA reads TGTGCCAGCAGCCTAAACGGAGCAACTAATGAAAAACTGTTTTTT. It specifies CASSLNGATNEKLFF. This chain uses TRBV7-9 with TRBJ1-4; D remains unclear. CDR1 and CDR2 (germline): SEHNR, FQNEAQ (reference sequence). The CDR3 is made up of 15 amino acids. Trimming shortened V by 5 bases and J by 0 bases, and 10 bases separated the two germline ends.

The sample holds one count of this clone. This chain links TRBV19 with TRBJ1-1; D is unresolved. The CDR3 consists of 13 residues. V was clipped by 0 bases and J by 1 base, with 3 bases between them. Germline V gene sequence: CDR1 LNHDA, CDR2 SQIVND (reference sequence). The CDR3, as DNA: TGTGCCAGTAGTATAGACAGGAACACTGAAGCTTTCTTT. Residues: CASSIDRNTEAFF.

This rearrangement joins TRBV2 to TRBJ1-1; perhaps TRBD1 as D (6 bases). Trimming stripped 0 bases from V and 1 base from J, with 9 bases between. This CDR3 region has 15 residues. CDR1 and CDR2 from the germline V gene are SNHLY and FYNNEI. The CDR3 spells CASSEAGRGNTEAFF. CDR3 nucleotide sequence: TGTGCCAGCAGTGAAGCGGGCAGGGGGAACACTGAAGCTTTCTTT. Supplemented by reference TRBV2 and TRBJ1-1, the full variable domain reads EPEVTQTPSHQVTQMGQEVILRCVPISNHLYFYWYRQILGQKVEFLVSFYNNEISEKSEIFDDQFSVERPDGSNFTLKIRSTKLEDSAMYFCASSEAGRGNTEAFFGQGTRLTVV.

This clone appeared a few times. The chain recombines TRBV10-3 with TRBJ2-7; D gene uncertain. Trimming shortened V by 4 bases and J by 2 bases, and 6 bases separated the two germline ends. Per germline, CDR1 ENHRY and CDR2 SYGVKD. The CDR3 length is 12 residues. The CDR3, as DNA: TGTGCCATCAGTGGGCGCACCTACGAGCAGTACTTC. Translation: CAISGRTYEQYF.

As to this clone: A junction boundary mismatches the germline segment, possibly from a read error. The rearrangement joins TRBV7-7 to TRBJ2-5, with 8 positions matching TRBD1. This CDR3 has 15 residues. Germline CDR1 and CDR2: SSHAT and FNYEAQ (reference sequence). In nucleotides, the CDR3 is TGTGCTAGCAGCCTAGGACAGGGCACCCAAGAGACCCAGTACTTC. It encodes CASSLGQGTQETQYF. The complete variable domain, with remaining parts taken from reference TRBV7-7 and TRBJ2-5, reads GAGVSQSPRYKVTKRGQDVTLRCDPISSHATLYWYQQALGQGPEFLTYFNYEAQPDKSGLPSDRFSAERPEGSISTLTIQRTEQRDSAMYRCASSLGQGTQETQYFGPGTRLLVL.

The chain is built from TRBV7-8 and TRBJ2-7; D unresolved. Trimming shortened V by 5 bases and J by 4 bases, and 15 bases separated the two germline ends. Looked up from germline, CDR1 is SGHVS and CDR2 is FQNEAQ. CDR3 length equals 14 residues. The CDR3 here is CASSLGLSIYEQYF. As DNA, the CDR3 is TGTGCCAGCAGCCTGGGCCTCTCCATTTACGAGCAGTACTTC.

A remark on this clone: One junction end disagrees with the germline gene, perhaps due to a read error. This chain joins TRBV5-6 and TRBJ1-1, with 7 bases fitting TRBD1. Germline-derived CDR1 and CDR2 are SGHDT and YYEEEE. This CDR3 region has 17 residues. CDR3 DNA sequence: TGTGCCAGCAGCTTGGAGACAGGGAGGATGGGGAACAGTGAAGCTTTCTTT. This encodes CASSLETGRMGNSEAFF.